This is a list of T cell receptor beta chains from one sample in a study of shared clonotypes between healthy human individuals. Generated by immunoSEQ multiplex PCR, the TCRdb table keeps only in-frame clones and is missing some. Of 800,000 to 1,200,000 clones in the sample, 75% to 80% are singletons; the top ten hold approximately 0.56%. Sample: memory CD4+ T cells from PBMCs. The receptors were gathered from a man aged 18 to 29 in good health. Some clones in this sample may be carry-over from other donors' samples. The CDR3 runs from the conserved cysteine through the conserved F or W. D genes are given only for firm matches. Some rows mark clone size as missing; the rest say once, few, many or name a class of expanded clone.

CASSPYGITYEQYF	TGTGCCAGCAGCCCCTATGGGATCACCTACGAGCAGTACTTC	TRBV7-9	TRBJ2-7	14	.	.
CASSQDQEAGEQFF	TGTGCCAGCAGCCAAGACCAGGAGGCGGGTGAGCAGTTCTTC	TRBV4-2	TRBJ2-1	14	.	.
CASSRAGGQHYGYTF	TGTGCCAGCAGCCGAGCTGGGGGACAGCATTATGGCTACACCTTC	TRBV7-9	TRBJ1-2	15	few	TRBD1
CALRRSYNSPLHF	TGTGCACTGCGGAGGTCCTATAATTCACCCCTCCACTTT	TRBV28	TRBJ1-6	13	few	.
CASSPRTDRSGNTIYF	TGTGCCAGCAGCCCCCGGACAGACCGCTCTGGAAACACCATATATTTT	TRBV7-8	TRBJ1-3	16	.	.
CASNQASRYTF	TGTGCCAGCAACCAAGCGTCTCGCTACACCTTC	TRBV6-6	TRBJ1-2	11	.	.
CASTKGPDTEAFF	TGTGCCAGCACCAAGGGCCCGGACACTGAAGCTTTCTTT	TRBV11-2	TRBJ1-1	13	once	.
CASMNRHEAFF	TGTGCCAGCATGAACAGACACGAAGCTTTCTTT	TRBV2	TRBJ1-1	11	few	.
CASKPYGDTEAFF	TGTGCCAGCAAACCATATGGGGACACTGAAGCTTTCTTT	TRBV7-3	TRBJ1-1	13	.	.
CASSGTGDLSYTF	TGTGCCAGCAGCGGGACAGGGGATTTGAGCTACACCTTC	TRBV6-5	TRBJ1-2	13	.	TRBD1
CASSFPGRGAFF	TGTGCCAGCAGCTTTCCTGGCCGGGGAGCTTTCTTT	TRBV7-9	TRBJ1-1	12	.	.
CASSLRQISSYEQYF	TGTGCCAGCAGTCTCCGACAGATAAGCTCCTACGAGCAGTACTTC	TRBV28	TRBJ2-7	15	many	.
CSARGAGQMYF	TGCAGTGCTAGAGGGGCGGGGCAGATGTACTTC	TRBV20-1	TRBJ2-7	11	.	.
CASSLDPGQGNEKLFF	TGCGCCAGCAGCTTAGATCCAGGGCAGGGTAATGAAAAACTGTTTTTT	TRBV5-1	TRBJ1-4	16	.	.
CASSLGARAGNEQFF	TGCGCCAGCAGCTTGGGGGCCCGGGCCGGGAATGAGCAGTTCTTC	TRBV5-1	TRBJ2-1	15	.	.
CASSRALANTQYF	TGTGCCAGCAGTAGGGCGCTAGCCAATACGCAGTATTTT	TRBV6-1	TRBJ2-3	13	.	.
CASSLVRGTSGLAKNIQYF	TGTGCCAGCAGCTTAGTTCGCGGGACTAGCGGACTAGCCAAAAACATTCAGTACTTC	TRBV11-2	TRBJ2-4	19	.	TRBD2
CASSLGTSGSYNEQFF	TGTGCCAGCAGCTTGGGGACTAGCGGATCCTACAATGAGCAGTTCTTC	TRBV5-4	TRBJ2-1	16	.	TRBD2